This entry lists 2 T cell receptor beta chains sequenced from one sample in a study of T cells after yellow fever vaccination. Each CDR3 protein is one row after TCRdb ran MiXCR on the 5' RACE reads. The repertoire holds a few hundred thousand distinct CDR3 sequences, with less than 20% as singletons. Sequencing was performed on PBMCs, taken 5 days after the first yellow fever vaccination. The receptors were sampled from a man aged 18 to 30 who received the YFV17D yellow fever vaccine.

This clonotype was picked up many times. The chain carries TRBV6-5 and TRBJ1-1; the D is unclear. The CDR3 runs 14 residues. Germline lookup yields CDR1 MNHEY and CDR2 SVGAGI. V shed 4 bases and J shed 1 base, with 10 bases lying between them. The CDR3 sequence: CASSSHAGNTEAFF. For the CDR3, the DNA is TGTGCCAGCAGTTCCCATGCAGGGAACACTGAAGCTTTCTTT.

The chain is built from TRBV5-6 and TRBJ2-7; D ambiguous. Germline-derived CDR1 and CDR2 are SGHDT and YYEEEE. The CDR3 extends over 13 amino acids. V lost 5 bases, J lost 0 bases, and 9 bases lay in between. The chain's CDR3 is CASRLGNSYEQYF. The DNA of the CDR3 is TGTGCCAGCAGACTCGGAAACTCCTACGAGCAGTACTTC.